This TCR beta chain originates from a study of cytotoxic CD8 clonotypes in ibrutinib-treated CLL. Study in general: Sample averages reached around 260,000 productive templates and 94,082 productive rearrangements.

From germline, CDR1 is LNHDA and CDR2 SQIVND (reference sequence). There are 14 residues in the CDR3. V gave up 1 base and J gave up 5 bases, with 12 bases separating them. Regarding this clone: What it binds is unknown.

Profiling relied on immunoSEQ multiplex PCR, and the TCRdb table lists in-frame clones only, not all of them. The repertoire has approximately 190,000 clones, 79% of them found once; the top ten carry 10% to 12%. Study observations and caveats: Progressing and sustained-remission patients had different sampling times. Baseline levels were approached again at progression, after clonality had risen at ibrutinib response.

This sequence was found in a human donor with chronic lymphocytic leukemia. This material consisted of PBMCs, taken after 12 months of ibrutinib treatment. The chain combines TRBV19 with TRBJ2-7; TRBD2 is a possible D gene (7 bases). CDR3 nucleotides: TGTGCCAGTAGTATAGTCGGGGGGCTGAACGAGCAGTACTTC. Its translation is CASSIVGGLNEQYF.